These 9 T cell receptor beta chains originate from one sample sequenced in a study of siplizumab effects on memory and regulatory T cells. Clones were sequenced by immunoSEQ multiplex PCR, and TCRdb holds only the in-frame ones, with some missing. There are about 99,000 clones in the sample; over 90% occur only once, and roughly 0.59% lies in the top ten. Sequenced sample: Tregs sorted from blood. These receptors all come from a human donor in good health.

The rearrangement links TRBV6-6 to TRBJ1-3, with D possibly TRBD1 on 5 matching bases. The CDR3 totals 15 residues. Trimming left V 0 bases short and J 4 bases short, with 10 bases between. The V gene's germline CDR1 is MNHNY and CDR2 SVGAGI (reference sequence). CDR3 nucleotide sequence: TGTGCCAGCAGTTACTCCGGGGGATCCGGAAACACCATATATTTT. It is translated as CASSYSGGSGNTIYF.

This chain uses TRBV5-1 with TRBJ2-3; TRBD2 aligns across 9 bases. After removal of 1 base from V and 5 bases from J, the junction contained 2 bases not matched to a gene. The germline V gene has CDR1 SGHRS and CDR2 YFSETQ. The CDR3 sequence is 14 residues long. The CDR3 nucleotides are TGCGCCAGCAGCTTGTTAGCGGGAGTAGATACGCAGTATTTT. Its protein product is CASSLLAGVDTQYF.

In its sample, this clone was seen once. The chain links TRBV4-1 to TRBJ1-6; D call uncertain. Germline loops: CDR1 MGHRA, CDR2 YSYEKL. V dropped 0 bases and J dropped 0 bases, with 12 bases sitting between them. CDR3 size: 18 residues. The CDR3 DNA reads TGCGCCAGCAGCCAAGATACAGTTAGAAGCTCCTATAATTCACCCCTCCACTTT. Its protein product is CASSQDTVRSSYNSPLHF.

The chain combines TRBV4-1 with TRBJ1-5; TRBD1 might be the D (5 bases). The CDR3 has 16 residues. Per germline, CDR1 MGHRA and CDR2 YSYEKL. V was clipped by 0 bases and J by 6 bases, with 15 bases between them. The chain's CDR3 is CASSQESWGAGQPQHF. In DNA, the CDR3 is TGCGCCAGCAGCCAAGAATCATGGGGCGCGGGTCAGCCCCAGCATTTT.

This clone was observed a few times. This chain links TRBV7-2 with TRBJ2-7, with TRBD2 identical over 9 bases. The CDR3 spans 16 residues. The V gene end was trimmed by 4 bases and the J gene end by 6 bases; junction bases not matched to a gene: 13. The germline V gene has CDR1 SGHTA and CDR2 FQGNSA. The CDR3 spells CASSSPPGLASGEQYF. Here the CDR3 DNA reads TGTGCCAGCAGCTCCCCGCCGGGACTAGCATCGGGCGAGCAGTACTTC. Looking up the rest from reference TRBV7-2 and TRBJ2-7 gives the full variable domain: GAGVSQSPSNKVTEKGKDVELRCDPISGHTALYWYRQSLGQGLEFLIYFQGNSAPDKSGLPSDRFSAERTGGSVSTLTIQRTQQEDSAVYLCASSSPPGLASGEQYFGPGTRLTVT.

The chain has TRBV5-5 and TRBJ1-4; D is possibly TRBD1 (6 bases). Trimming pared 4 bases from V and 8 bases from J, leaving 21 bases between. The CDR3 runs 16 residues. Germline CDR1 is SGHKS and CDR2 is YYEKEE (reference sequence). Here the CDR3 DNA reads TGTGCCAGCAGCCCTCTCGTAAGGGGGGCTAGGGAAAAACTGTTTTTT. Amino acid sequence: CASSPLVRGAREKLFF.

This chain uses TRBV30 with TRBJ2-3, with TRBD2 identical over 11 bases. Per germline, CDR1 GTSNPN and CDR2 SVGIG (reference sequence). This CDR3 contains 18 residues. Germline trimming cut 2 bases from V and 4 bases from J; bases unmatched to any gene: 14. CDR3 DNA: TGTGCCTGGAGTCCGTTTAGCGGGAGGGCCGGGGGCGCAGATACGCAGTATTTT. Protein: CAWSPFSGRAGGADTQYF.

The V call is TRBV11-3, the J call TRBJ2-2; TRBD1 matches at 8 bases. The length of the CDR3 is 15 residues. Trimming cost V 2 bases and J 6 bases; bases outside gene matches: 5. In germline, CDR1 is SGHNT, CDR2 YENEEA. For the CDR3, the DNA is TGTGCCAGCAGCTTACCCCGGACAGGGTCCGGGGAGCTGTTTTTT. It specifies CASSLPRTGSGELFF. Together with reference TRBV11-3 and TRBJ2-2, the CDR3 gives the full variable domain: EAGVVQSPRYKIIEKKQPVAFWCNPISGHNTLYWYLQNLGQGPELLIRYENEEAVDDSQLPKDRFSAERLKGVDSTLKIQPAELGDSAVYLCASSLPRTGSGELFFGEGSRLTVL.

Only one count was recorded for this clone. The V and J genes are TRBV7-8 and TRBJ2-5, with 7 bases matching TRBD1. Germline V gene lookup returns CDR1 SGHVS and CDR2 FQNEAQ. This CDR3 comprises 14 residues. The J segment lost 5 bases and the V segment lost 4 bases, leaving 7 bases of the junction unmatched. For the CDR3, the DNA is TGTGCCAGCAGCTACTACAGGGGCTCCGAGACCCAGTACTTC. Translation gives CASSYYRGSETQYF.